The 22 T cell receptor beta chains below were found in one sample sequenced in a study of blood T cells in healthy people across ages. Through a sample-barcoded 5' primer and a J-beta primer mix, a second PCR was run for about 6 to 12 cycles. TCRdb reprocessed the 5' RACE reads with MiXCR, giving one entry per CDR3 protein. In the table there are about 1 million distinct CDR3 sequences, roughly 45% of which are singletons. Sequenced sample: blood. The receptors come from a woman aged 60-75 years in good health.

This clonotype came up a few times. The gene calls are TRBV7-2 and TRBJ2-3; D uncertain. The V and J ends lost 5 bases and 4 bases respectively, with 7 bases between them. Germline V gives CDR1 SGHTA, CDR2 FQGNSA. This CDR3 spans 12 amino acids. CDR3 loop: CASSRLADTQYF. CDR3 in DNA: TGTGCCAGCAGCCGTTTAGCAGATACGCAGTATTTT.

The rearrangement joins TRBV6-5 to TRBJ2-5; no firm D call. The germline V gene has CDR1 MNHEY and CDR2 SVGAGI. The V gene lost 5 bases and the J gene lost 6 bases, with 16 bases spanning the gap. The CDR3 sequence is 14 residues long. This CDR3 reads CASSPERSGKTQYF. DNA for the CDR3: TGTGCCAGCAGTCCCGAGAGGAGTGGAAAGACCCAGTACTTC.

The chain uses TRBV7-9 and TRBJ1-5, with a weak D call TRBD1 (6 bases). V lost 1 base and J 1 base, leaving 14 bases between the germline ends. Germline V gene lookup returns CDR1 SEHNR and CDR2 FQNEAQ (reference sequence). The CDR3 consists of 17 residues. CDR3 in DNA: TGTGCCAGCAGCTTAGTCACCCACAGGGTGAGCAATCAGCCCCAGCATTTT. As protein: CASSLVTHRVSNQPQHF.

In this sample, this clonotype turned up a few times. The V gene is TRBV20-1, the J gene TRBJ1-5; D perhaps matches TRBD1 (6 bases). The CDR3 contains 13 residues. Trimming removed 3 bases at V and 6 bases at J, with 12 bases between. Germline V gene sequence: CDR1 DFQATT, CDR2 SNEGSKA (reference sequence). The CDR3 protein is CSASQGRSQPQHF. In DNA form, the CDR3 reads TGCAGTGCTAGTCAGGGGCGGAGTCAGCCCCAGCATTTT.

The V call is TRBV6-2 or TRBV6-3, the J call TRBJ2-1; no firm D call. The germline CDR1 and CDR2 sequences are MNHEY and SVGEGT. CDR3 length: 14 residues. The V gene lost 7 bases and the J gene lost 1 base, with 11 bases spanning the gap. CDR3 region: CASKRATSYNEQFF. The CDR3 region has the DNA TGTGCCAGCAAACGAGCGACATCCTACAATGAGCAGTTCTTC.

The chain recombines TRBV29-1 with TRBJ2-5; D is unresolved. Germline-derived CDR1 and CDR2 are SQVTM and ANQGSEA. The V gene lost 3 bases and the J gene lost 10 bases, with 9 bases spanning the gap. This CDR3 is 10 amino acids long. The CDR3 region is CSVDEALQYF. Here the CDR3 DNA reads TGCAGCGTTGACGAGGCCCTCCAGTACTTC. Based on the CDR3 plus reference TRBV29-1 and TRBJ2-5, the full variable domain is SAVISQKPSRDICQRGTSLTIQCQVDSQVTMMFWYRQQPGQSLTLIATANQGSEATYESGFVIDKFPISRPNLTFSTLTVSNMSPEDSSIYLCSVDEALQYFGPGTRLLVL.

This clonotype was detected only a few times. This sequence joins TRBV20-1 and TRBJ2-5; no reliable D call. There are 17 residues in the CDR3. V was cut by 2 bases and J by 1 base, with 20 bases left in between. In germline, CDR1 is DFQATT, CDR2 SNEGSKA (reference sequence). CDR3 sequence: CSARYIPPRSIQETQYF. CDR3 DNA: TGCAGTGCTAGATACATCCCCCCGCGGAGCATCCAAGAGACCCAGTACTTC.

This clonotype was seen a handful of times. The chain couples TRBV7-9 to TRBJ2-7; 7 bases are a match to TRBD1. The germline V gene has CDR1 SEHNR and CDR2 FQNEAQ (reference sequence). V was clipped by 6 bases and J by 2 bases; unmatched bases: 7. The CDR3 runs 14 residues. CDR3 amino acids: CASRLSGQTYEQYF. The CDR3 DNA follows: TGTGCCAGCAGACTTTCGGGACAGACCTACGAGCAGTACTTC.

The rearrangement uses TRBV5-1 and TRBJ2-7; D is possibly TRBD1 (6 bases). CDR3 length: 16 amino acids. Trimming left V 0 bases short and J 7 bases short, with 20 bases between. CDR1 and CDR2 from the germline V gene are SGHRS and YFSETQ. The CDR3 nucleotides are TGCGCCAGCAGCTTGGGCCCGGGACAAGCCTACAATGAGCAGTACTTC. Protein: CASSLGPGQAYNEQYF.

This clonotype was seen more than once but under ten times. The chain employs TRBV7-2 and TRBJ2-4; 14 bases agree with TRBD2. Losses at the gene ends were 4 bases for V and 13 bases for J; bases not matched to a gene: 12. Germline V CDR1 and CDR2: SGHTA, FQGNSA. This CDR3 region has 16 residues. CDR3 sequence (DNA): TGTGCCAGCAGCTCGAGACTAGCGGGAGGGCCGCGGGAGCAGTACTTC. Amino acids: CASSSRLAGGPREQYF.

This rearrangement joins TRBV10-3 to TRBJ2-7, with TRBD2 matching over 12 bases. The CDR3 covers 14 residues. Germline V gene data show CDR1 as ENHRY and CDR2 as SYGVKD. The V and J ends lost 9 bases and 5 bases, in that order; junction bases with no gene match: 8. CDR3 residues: CAIRLTSGSHEQYF. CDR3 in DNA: TGTGCCATTCGACTGACTAGCGGGAGCCACGAGCAGTACTTC.

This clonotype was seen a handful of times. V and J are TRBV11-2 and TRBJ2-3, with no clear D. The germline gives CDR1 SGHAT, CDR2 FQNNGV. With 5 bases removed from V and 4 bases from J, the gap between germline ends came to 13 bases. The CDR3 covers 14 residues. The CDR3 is CASSPRPAPDTQYF. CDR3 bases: TGTGCCAGCAGCCCCCGTCCAGCTCCAGATACGCAGTATTTT.

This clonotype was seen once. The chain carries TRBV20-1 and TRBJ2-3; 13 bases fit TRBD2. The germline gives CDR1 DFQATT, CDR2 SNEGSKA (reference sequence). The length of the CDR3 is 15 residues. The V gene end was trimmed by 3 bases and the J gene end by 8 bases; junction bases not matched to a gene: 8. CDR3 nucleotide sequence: TGCAGTGCTAGCGGACTAGCGGGAGCCCCCGGTACGCAGTATTTT. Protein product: CSASGLAGAPGTQYF.

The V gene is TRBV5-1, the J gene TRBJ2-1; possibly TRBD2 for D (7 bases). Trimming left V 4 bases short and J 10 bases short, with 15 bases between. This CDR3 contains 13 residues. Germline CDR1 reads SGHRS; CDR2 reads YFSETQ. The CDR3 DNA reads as TGCGCCAGCAGCCGGGGGGACACAGACGAGCAGTTCTTC. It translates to CASSRGDTDEQFF. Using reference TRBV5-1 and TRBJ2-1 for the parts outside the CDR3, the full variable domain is KAGVTQTPRYLIKTRGQQVTLSCSPISGHRSVSWYQQTPGQGLQFLFEYFSETQRNKGNFPGRFSGRQFSNSRSEMNVSTLELGDSALYLCASSRGDTDEQFFGPGTRLTVL.

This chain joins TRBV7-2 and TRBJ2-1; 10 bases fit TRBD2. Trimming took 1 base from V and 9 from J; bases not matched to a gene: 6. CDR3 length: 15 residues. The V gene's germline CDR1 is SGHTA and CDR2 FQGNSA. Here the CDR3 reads CASSLDSSGGGEQFF. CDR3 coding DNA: TGTGCCAGCAGCTTAGATTCTAGCGGGGGAGGTGAGCAGTTCTTC.

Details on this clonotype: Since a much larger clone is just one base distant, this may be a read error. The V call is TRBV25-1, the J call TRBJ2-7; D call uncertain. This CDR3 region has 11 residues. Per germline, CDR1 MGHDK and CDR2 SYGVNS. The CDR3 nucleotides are TGTGCCGGCAGTGACATTAGGGAGCAGTACTTC. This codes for CAGSDIREQYF.

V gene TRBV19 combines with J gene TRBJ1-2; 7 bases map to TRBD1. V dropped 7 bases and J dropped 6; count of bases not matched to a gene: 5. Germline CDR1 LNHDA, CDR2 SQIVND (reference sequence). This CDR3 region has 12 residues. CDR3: CASTEQGNGYTF. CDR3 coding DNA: TGTGCCAGTACAGAACAGGGGAATGGCTACACCTTC.

CDR3 region: CASSLAQDGNQPQHF. CDR3 DNA sequence: TGTGCCAGCAGCTTAGCGCAGGATGGCAATCAGCCCCAGCATTTT. The rearrangement joins TRBV7-6 to TRBJ1-5; D call uncertain. Looked up from germline, CDR1 is SGHVS and CDR2 is FNYEAQ. The CDR3 consists of 15 residues. V lost 0 bases and J lost 2, with 8 bases in between.

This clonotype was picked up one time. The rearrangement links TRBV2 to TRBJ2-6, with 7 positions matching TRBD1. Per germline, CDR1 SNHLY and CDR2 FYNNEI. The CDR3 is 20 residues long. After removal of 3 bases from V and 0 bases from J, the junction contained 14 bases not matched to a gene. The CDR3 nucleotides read TGTGCCAGCAGTGAGTTATTGGGACAGAGTCTTGCCTCTGGGGCCAACGTCCTGACTTTC. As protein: CASSELLGQSLASGANVLTF.

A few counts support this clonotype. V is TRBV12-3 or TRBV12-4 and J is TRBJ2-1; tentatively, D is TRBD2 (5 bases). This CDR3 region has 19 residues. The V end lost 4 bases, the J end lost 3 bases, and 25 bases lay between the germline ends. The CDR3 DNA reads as TGTGCCAGCAGTTCCTTCTGGGGATACGAACAAACTAGCTACAATGAGCAGTTCTTC. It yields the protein CASSSFWGYEQTSYNEQFF.

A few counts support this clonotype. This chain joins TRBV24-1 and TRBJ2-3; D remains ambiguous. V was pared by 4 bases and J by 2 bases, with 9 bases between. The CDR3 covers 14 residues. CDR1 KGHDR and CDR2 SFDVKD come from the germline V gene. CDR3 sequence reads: CATSDPLVTDTQYF. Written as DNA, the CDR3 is TGTGCCACCAGTGACCCTCTCGTCACAGATACGCAGTATTTT.

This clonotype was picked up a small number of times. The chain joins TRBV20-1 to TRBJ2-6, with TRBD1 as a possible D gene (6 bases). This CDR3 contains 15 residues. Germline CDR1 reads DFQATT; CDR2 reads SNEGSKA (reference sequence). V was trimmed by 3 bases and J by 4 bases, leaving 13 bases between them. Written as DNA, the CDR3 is TGCAGTGCTAGGGAACAGGGTGGAGGGGCCAACGTCCTGACTTTC. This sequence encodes CSAREQGGGANVLTF.